This paragraph covers one T cell receptor (beta chain) sequence. Other DNA sequences in the same sample also yield this CDR3. Germline-derived CDR1 and CDR2 are SGHTA and FQGNSA. With 5 bases removed from V and 2 bases from J, the gap between germline ends came to 5 bases. CDR3 length equals 12 residues. The data derive from a study of blood T cell repertoires in COVID-19. Participants spanned ages about 18 to 100 years and resided in 20 to 30 US areas. Data came from immunoSEQ multiplex PCR; TCRdb stores just in-frame clones and leaves some out. The data show 100,000 to 150,000 clones, with about 86% seen just once and 2% to 3% held by the top ten.

The sequencing sample was made of PBMCs or T cells enriched from blood (not recorded which). This sequence joins TRBV7-2 and TRBJ2-3; D is undetermined. The clonotype comes from a man aged 40-49 years with acute COVID-19. Here the CDR3 DNA reads TGTGCCAGCAGCCTCTACACAGATACGCAGTATTTT. This codes for CASSLYTDTQYF.